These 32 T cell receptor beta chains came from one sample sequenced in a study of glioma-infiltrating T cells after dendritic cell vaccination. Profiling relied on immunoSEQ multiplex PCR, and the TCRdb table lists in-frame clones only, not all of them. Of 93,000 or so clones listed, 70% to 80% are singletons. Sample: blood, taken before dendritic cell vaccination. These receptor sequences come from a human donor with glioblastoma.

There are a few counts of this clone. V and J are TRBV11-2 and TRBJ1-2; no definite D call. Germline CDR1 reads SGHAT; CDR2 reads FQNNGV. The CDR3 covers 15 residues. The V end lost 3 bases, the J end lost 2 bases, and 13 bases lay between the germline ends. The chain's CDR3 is CASSFREGWNYGYTF. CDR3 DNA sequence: TGTGCCAGCAGCTTTAGAGAGGGATGGAACTATGGCTACACCTTC.

CDR3 DNA: TGTGCCAGCACTAGCGGGCCCCCCACAGATACGCAGTATTTT. Its translation is CASTSGPPTDTQYF. The chain joins TRBV28 to TRBJ2-3, with 8 bases matching TRBD2. The CDR3 totals 14 residues. The germline gives CDR1 MDHEN, CDR2 SYDVKM. V lost 7 bases to trimming and J lost 2 bases; unmatched junction nucleotides: 5.

The CDR3 nucleotides read TGTGCCAGCAGCTATGGCCGCACAGATACGCAGTATTTT. It yields the protein CASSYGRTDTQYF. The chain links TRBV5-4 to TRBJ2-3; D is unresolved. This CDR3 spans 13 amino acids. Germline V gene data show CDR1 as SGHNT and CDR2 as YYREEE (reference sequence). Trimming left V 3 bases short and J 1 base short, with 6 bases between.

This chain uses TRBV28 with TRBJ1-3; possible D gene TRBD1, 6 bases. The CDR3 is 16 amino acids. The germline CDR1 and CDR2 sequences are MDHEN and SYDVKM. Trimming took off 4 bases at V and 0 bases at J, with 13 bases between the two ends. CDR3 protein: CASSSPGQYSGNTIYF. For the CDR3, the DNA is TGTGCCAGCAGTTCCCCGGGACAATACTCTGGAAACACCATATATTTT.

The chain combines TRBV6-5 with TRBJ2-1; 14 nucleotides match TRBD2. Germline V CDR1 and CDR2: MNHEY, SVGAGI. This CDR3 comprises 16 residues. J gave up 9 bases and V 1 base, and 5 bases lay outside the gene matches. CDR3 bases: TGTGCCAGCAGTTACTTGGGACTAGCGGGAGTCCCTGAGCAGTTCTTC. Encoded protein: CASSYLGLAGVPEQFF.

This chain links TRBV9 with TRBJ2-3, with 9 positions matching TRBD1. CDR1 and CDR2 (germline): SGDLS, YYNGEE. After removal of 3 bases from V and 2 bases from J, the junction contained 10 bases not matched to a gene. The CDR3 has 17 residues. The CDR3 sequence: CASSEGTGLTFTDTQYF. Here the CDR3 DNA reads TGTGCCAGCAGCGAGGGGACAGGGCTAACCTTCACAGATACGCAGTATTTT.

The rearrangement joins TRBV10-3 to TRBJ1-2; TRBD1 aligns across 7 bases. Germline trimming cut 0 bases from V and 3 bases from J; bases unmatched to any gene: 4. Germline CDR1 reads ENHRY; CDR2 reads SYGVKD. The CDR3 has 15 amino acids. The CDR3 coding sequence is TGTGCCATCAGTGAGTCGAGGACAGGCCACTATGGCTACACCTTC. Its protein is CAISESRTGHYGYTF.

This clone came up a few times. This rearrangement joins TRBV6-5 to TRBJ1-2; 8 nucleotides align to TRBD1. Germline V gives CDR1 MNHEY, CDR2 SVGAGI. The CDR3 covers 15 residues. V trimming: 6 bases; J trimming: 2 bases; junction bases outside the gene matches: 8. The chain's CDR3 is CASRSAGQVNYGYTF. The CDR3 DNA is TGTGCCAGCAGGTCCGCGGGACAGGTCAACTATGGCTACACCTTC.

CDR3 in DNA: TGTGCCAGCAGCCCGGGATTCCCCGGGCCCCCTAGCACAGATACGCAGTATTTT. This translates into CASSPGFPGPPSTDTQYF. The V gene is TRBV7-9, the J gene TRBJ2-3, with D perhaps TRBD2 (5 bases). CDR1 SEHNR and CDR2 FQNEAQ come from the germline V gene (reference sequence). The CDR3 spans 18 residues. Trimming took off 5 bases at V and 0 bases at J, with 21 bases between the two ends.

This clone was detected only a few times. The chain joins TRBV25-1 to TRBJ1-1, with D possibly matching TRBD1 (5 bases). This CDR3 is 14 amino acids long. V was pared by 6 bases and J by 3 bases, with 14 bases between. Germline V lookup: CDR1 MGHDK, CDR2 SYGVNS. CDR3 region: CASRMREGYTEAFF. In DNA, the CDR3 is TGTGCCAGCAGAATGAGGGAGGGGTACACTGAAGCTTTCTTT.

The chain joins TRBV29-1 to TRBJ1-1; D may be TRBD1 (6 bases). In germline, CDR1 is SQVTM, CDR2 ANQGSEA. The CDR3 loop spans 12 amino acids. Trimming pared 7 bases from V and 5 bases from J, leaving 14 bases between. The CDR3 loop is CSAGGSRTEAFF. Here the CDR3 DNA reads TGCAGCGCGGGGGGCTCGAGGACTGAAGCTTTCTTT.

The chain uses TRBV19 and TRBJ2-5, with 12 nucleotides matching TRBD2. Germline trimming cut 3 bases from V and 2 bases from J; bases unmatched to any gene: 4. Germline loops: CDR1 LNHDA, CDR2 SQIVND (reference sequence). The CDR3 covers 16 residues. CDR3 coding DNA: TGTGCCAGTAGTATTCAACTAGCGGGGGGTCAAGAGACCCAGTACTTC. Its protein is CASSIQLAGGQETQYF.

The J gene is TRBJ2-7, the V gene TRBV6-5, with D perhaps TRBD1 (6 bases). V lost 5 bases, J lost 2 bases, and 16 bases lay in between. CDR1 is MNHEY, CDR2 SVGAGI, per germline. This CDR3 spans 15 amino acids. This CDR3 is CASSTRSRDTYEQYF. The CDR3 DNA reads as TGTGCCAGCAGTACACGTTCACGGGACACCTACGAGCAGTACTTC.

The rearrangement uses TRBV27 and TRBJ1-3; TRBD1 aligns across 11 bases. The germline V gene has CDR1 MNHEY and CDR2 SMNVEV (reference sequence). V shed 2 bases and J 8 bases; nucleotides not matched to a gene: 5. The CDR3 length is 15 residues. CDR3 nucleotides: TGTGCCAGCAGTTTACGAGGGACAGGGGGGCACACCATATATTTT. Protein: CASSLRGTGGHTIYF.

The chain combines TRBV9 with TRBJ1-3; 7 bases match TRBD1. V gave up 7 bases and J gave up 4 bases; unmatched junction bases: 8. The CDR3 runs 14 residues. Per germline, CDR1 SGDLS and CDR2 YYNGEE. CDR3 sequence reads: CASATGVIGNTIYF. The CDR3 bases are TGTGCCAGCGCCACAGGGGTAATCGGAAACACCATATATTTT. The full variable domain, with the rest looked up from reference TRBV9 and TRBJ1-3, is DSGVTQTPKHLITATGQRVTLRCSPRSGDLSVYWYQQSLDQGLQFLIQYYNGEERAKGNILERFSAQQFPDLHSELNLSSLELGDSALYFCASATGVIGNTIYFGEGSWLTVV.

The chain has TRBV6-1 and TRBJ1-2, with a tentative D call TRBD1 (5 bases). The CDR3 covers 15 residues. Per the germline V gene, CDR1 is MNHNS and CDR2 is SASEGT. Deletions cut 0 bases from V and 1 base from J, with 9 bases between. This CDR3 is CASSEAWGGNYGYTF. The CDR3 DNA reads TGTGCCAGCAGTGAAGCCTGGGGGGGTAACTATGGCTACACCTTC.

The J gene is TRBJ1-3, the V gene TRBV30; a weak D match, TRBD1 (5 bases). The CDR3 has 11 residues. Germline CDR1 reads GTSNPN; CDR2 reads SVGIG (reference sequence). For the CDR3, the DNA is TGTTCGCTGGGGCTCGGAAACACCATATATTTT. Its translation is CSLGLGNTIYF.

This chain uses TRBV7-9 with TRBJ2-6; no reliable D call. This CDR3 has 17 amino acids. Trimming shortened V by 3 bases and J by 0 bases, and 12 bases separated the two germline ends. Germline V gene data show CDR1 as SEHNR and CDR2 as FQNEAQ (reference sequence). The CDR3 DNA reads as TGTGCCAGCAGCTTCAGTGCCTCATCCTCTGGGGCCAACGTCCTGACTTTC. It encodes CASSFSASSSGANVLTF.

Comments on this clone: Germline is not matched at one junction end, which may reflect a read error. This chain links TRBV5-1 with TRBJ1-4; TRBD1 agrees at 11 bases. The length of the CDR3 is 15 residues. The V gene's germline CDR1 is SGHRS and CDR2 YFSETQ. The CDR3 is CASCFHGTGGEKLFF. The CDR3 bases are TGCGCCAGCTGCTTTCACGGGACAGGGGGTGAAAAACTGTTTTTT. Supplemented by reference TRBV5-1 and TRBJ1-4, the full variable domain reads KAGVTQTPRYLIKTRGQQVTLSCSPISGHRSVSWYQQTPGQGLQFLFEYFSETQRNKGNFPGRFSGRQFSNSRSEMNVSTLELGDSALYLCASCFHGTGGEKLFFGSGTQLSVL.

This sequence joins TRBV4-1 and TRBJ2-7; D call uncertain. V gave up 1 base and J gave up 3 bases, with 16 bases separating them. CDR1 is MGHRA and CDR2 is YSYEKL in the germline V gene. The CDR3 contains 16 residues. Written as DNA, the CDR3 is TGCGCCAGCAGCCAAGGCAGGTCACGGTCCAACTACGAGCAGTACTTC. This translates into CASSQGRSRSNYEQYF.

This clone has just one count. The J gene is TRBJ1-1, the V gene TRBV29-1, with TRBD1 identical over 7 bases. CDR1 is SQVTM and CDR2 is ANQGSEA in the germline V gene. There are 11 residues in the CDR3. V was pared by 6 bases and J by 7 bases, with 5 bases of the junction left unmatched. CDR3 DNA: TGCAGCGTCCTTAGACAGGGTGAAGCTTTCTTT. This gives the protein CSVLRQGEAFF.

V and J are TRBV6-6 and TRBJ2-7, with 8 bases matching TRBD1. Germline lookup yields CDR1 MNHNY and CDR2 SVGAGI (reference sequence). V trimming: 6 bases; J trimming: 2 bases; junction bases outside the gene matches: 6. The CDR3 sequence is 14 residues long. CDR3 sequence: CASRARQGTYEQYF. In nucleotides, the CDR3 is TGTGCCAGCAGGGCTAGACAGGGGACCTACGAGCAGTACTTC.

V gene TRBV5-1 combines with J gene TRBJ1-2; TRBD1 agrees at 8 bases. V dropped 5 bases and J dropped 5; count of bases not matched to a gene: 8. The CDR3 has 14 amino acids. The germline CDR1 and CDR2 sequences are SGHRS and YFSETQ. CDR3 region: CASRPGQAAYGYTF. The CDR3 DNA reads TGCGCCAGCAGACCGGGACAGGCCGCTTATGGCTACACCTTC.

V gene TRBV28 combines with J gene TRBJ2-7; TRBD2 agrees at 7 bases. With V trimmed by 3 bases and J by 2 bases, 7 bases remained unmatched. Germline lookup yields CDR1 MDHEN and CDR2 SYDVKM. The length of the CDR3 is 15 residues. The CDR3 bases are TGTGCCAGCAGTTTGAAGCGGGGTCAAGCCTACGAGCAGTACTTC. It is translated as CASSLKRGQAYEQYF.

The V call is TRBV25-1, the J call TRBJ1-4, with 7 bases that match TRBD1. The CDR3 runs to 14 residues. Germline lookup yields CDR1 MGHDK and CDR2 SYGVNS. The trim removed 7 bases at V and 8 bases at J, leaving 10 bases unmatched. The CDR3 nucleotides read TGTGCCAGCACCAGGTCAGGGGGTACGGAAAAACTGTTTTTT. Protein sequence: CASTRSGGTEKLFF.

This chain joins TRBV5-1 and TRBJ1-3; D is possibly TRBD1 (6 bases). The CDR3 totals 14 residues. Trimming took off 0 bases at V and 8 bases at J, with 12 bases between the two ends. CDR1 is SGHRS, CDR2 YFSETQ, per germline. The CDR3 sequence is CASSLAGTSDTIYF. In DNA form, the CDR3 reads TGCGCCAGCAGCTTGGCAGGGACATCGGACACCATATATTTT.

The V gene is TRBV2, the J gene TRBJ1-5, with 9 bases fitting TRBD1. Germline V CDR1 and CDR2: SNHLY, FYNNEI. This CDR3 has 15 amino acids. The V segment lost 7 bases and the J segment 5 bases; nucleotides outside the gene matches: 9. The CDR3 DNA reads TGTGCCAGCAAATACGACAGGGGGGTGGATCAGCCCCAGCATTTT. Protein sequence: CASKYDRGVDQPQHF. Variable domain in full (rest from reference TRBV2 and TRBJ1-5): EPEVTQTPSHQVTQMGQEVILRCVPISNHLYFYWYRQILGQKVEFLVSFYNNEISEKSEIFDDQFSVERPDGSNFTLKIRSTKLEDSAMYFCASKYDRGVDQPQHFGDGTRLSIL.

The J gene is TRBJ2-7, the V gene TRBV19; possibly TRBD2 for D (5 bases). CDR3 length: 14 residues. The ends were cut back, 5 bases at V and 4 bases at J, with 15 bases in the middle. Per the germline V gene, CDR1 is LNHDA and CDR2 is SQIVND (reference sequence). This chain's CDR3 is CASSALGVSYEQYF. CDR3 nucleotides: TGTGCCAGTAGTGCCCTCGGGGTATCGTACGAGCAGTACTTC.

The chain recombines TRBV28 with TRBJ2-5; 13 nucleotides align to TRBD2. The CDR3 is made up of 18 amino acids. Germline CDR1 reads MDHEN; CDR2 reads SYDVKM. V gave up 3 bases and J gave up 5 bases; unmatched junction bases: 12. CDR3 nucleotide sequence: TGTGCCAGCAGTTTGAAAACTAGCGGGAGGGCCGGGAGGGAGACCCAGTACTTC. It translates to CASSLKTSGRAGRETQYF.

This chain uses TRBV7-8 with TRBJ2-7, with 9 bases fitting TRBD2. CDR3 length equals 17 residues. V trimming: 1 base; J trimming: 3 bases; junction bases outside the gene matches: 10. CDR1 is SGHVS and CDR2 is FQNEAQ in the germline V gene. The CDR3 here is CASSLGLAGRGSYEQYF. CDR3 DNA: TGTGCCAGCAGCTTAGGGCTAGCGGGGAGGGGAAGCTACGAGCAGTACTTC.

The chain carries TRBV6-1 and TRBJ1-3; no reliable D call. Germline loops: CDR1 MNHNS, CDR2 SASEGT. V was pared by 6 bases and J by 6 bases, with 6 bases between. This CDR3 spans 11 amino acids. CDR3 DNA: TGTGCCAGCAGGAGACAAAACACCATATATTTT. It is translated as CASRRQNTIYF.

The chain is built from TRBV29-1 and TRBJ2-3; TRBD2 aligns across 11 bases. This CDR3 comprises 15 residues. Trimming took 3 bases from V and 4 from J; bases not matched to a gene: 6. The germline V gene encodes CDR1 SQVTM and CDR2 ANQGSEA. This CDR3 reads CSVELAGGPADTQYF. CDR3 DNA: TGCAGCGTTGAGTTAGCGGGGGGGCCGGCAGATACGCAGTATTTT.